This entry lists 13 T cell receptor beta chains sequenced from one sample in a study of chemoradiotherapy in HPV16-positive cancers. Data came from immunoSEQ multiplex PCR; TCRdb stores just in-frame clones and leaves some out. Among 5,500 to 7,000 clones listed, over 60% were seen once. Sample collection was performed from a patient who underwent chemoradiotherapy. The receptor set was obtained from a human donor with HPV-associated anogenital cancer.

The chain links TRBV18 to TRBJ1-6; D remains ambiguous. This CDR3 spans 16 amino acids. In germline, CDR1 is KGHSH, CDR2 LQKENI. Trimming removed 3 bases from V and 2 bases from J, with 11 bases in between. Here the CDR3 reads CASSPGRDPYNSPLHF. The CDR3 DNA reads TGTGCCAGCTCACCCGGCCGGGATCCCTATAATTCACCCCTCCACTTT.

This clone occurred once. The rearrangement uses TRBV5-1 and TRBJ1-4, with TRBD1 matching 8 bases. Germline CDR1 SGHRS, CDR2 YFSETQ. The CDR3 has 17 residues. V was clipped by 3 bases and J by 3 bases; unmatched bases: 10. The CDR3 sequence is CASSSRRGRGSNEKLFF. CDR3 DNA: TGCGCCAGCAGCTCCCGCAGGGGGCGCGGATCTAATGAAAAACTGTTTTTT.

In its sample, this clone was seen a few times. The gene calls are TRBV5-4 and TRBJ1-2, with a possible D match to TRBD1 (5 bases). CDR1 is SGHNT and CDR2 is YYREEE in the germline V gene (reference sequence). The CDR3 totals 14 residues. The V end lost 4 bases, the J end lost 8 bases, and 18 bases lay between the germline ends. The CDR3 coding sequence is TGTGCCAGCAGCCTGGGGCAGCTGGAAGGCGGCTACACCTTC. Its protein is CASSLGQLEGGYTF.

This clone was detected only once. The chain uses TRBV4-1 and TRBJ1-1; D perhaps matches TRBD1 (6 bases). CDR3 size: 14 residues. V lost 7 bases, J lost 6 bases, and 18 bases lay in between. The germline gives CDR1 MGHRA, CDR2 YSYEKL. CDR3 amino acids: CASTLQGYVSEAFF. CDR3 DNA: TGCGCCAGCACCTTACAGGGTTATGTTTCTGAAGCTTTCTTT.

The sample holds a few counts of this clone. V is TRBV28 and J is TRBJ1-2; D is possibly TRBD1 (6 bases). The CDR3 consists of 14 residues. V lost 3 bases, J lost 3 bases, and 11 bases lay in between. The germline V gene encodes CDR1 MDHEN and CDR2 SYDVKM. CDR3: CASSFPPGDYGYTF. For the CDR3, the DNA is TGTGCCAGCAGTTTCCCCCCAGGGGACTATGGCTACACCTTC.

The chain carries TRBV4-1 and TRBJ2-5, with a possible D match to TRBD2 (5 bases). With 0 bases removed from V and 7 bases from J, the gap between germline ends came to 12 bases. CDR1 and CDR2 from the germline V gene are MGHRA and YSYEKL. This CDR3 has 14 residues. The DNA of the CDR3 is TGCGCCAGCAGCCAAGATAGCCTAGCCGGGACCCAGTACTTC. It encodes CASSQDSLAGTQYF.

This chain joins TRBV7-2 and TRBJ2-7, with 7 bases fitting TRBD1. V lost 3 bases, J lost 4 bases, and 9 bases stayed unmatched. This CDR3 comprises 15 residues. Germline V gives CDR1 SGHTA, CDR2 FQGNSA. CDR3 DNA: TGTGCCAGCAGCTTCCAACAGGGGACCTTATACGAGCAGTACTTC. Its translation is CASSFQQGTLYEQYF.

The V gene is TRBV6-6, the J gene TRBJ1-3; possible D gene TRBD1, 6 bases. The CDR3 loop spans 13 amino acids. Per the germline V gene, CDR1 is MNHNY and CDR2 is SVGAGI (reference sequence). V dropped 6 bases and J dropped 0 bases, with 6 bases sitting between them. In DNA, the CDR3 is TGTGCCAGCAGGGACAGCTCTGGAAACACCATATATTTT. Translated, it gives CASRDSSGNTIYF.

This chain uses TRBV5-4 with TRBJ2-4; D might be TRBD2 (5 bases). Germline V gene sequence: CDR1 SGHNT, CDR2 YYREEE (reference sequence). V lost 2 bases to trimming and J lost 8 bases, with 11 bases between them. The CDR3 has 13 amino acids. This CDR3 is CASSFPGLDIQYF. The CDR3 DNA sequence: TGTGCCAGCAGCTTCCCGGGGTTGGACATTCAGTACTTC.

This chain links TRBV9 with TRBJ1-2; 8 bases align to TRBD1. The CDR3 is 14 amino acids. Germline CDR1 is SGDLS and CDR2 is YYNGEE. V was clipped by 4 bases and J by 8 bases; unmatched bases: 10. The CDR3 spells CASSSRTGLVGYTF. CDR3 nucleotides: TGTGCCAGCAGCTCTAGGACAGGGCTCGTCGGCTACACCTTC.

The CDR3 nucleotides are TGTGCCAGCAGCGCCCTCACAGGGGGCACTGAAGCTTTCTTT. Its protein is CASSALTGGTEAFF. J is TRBJ1-1 and V is TRBV9; TRBD1 matches at 8 bases. The V gene end was trimmed by 3 bases and the J gene end by 4 bases; junction bases not matched to a gene: 5. The CDR3 has 14 residues. From germline, CDR1 is SGDLS and CDR2 YYNGEE.

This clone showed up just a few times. The CDR3 here is CASSEYRGNTIYF. Written as DNA, the CDR3 is TGCGCCAGCAGTGAGTACCGTGGAAACACCATATATTTT. This rearrangement joins TRBV10-1 to TRBJ1-3; D gene ambiguous. Per the germline V gene, CDR1 is WNHNN and CDR2 is SYGVQD (reference sequence). The CDR3 totals 13 residues. Trimming left V 1 base short and J 3 bases short, with 4 bases between.

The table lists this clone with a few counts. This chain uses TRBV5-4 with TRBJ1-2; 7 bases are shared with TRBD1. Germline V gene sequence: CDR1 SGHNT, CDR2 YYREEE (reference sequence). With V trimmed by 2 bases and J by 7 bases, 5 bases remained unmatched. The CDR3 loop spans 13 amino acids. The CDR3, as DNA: TGTGCCAGCAGCTTCGGACAGGAGTCTGGCTACACCTTC. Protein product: CASSFGQESGYTF.